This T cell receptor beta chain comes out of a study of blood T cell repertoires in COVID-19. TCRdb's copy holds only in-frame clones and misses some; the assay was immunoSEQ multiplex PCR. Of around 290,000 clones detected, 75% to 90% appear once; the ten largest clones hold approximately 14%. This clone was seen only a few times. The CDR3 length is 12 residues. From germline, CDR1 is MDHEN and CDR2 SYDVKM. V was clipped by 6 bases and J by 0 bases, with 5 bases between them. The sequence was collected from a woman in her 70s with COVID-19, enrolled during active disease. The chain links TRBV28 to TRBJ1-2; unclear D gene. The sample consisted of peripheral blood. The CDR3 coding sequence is TGTGCCAGCAGAGAGTCTAACTATGGCTACACCTTC. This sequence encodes CASRESNYGYTF.